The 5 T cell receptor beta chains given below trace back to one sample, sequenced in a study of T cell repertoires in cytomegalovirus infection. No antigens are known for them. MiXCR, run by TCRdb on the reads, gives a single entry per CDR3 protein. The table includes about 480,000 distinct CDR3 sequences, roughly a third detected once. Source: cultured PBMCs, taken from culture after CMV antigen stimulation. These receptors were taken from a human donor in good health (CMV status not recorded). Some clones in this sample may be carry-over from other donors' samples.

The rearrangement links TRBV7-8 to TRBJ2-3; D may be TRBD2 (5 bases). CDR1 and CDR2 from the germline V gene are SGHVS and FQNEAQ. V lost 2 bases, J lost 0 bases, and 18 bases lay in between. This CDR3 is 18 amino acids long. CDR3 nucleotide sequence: TGTGCCAGCAGCTTAAGACTATCGGGTTATACTAGCACAGATACGCAGTATTTT. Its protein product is CASSLRLSGYTSTDTQYF. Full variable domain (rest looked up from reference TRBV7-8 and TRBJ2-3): GAGVSQSPRYKVAKRGQDVALRCDPISGHVSLFWYQQALGQGPEFLTYFQNEAQLDKSGLPSDRFFAERPEGSVSTLKIQRTQQEDSAVYLCASSLRLSGYTSTDTQYFGPGTRLTVL.

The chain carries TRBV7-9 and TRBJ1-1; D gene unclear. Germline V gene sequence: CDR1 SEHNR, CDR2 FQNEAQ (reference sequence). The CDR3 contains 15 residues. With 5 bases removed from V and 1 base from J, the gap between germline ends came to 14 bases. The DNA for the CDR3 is TGTGCCAGCAGCCCAGGCCGGTTCGGGAACACTGAAGCTTTCTTT. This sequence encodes CASSPGRFGNTEAFF.

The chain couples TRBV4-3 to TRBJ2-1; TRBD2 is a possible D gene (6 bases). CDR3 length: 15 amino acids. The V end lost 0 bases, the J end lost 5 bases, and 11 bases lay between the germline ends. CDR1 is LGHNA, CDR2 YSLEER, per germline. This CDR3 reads CASSQDWTINNEQFF. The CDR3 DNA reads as TGCGCCAGCAGCCAAGATTGGACTATAAACAATGAGCAGTTCTTC.

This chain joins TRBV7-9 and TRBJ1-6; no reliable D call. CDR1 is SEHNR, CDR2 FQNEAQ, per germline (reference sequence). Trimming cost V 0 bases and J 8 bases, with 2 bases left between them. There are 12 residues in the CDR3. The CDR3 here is CASSLADSPLHF. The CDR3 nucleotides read TGTGCCAGCAGCTTAGCGGATTCACCCCTCCACTTT.

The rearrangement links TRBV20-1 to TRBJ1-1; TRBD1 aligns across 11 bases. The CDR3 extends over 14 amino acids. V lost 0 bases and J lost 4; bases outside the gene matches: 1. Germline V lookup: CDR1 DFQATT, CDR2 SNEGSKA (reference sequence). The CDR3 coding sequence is TGCAGTGCTAGAGAAGGGACAGGGGGCACTGAAGCTTTCTTT. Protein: CSAREGTGGTEAFF.